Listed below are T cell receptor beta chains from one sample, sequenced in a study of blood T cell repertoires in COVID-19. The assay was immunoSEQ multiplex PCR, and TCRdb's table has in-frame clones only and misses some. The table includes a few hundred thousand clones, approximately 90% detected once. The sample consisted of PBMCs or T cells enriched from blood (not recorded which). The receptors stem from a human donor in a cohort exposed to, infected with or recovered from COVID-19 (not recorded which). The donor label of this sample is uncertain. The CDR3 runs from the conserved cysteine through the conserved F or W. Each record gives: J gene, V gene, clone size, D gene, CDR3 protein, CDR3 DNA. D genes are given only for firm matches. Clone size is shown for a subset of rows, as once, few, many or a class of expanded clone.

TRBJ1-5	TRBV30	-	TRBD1	CAWSGTAINQPQHF	TGTGCCTGGAGCGGGACAGCTATAAATCAGCCCCAGCATTTT
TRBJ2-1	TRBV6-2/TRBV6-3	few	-	CASSYYPTLANHNEQFF	TGTGCCAGCAGTTACTATCCGACACTCGCGAACCACAATGAGCAGTTCTTC
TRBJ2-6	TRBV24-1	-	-	CATSGAGSSGANVLTF	TGTGCCACCTCCGGGGCCGGGAGCTCTGGGGCCAACGTCCTGACTTTC
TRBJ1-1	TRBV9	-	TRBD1	CASSDDRGATEAFF	TGTGCCAGCAGCGACGACAGGGGGGCCACTGAAGCTTTCTTT
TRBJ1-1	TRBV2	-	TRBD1	CASIDRAAEAFF	TGTGCCAGCATCGACAGGGCGGCTGAAGCTTTCTTT
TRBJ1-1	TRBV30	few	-	CAWCPWGGNTEAFF	TGTGCCTGGTGCCCCTGGGGGGGGAACACTGAAGCTTTCTTT
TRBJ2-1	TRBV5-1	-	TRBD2	CASSLVSGAYDEQFF	TGCGCCAGCAGCTTGGTGAGCGGGGCGTATGATGAGCAGTTCTTC
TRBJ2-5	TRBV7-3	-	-	CASSPGDGSPQETQYF	TGTGCCAGCAGCCCGGGGGATGGCAGCCCTCAAGAGACCCAGTACTTC
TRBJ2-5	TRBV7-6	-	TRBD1	CASSTAGTGFRETQYF	TGTGCCAGCAGCACAGCCGGGACAGGGTTCCGGGAGACCCAGTACTTC
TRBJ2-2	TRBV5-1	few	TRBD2	CASSLHTSVPGELFF	TGCGCCAGCAGCTTGCACACTAGCGTGCCCGGGGAGCTGTTTTTT
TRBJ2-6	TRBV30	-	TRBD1	CAWSVSQGAAGANVLTF	TGTGCCTGGAGTGTATCGCAGGGGGCGGCTGGGGCCAACGTCCTGACTTTC
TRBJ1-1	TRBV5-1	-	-	CASSLDRANTEAFF	TGCGCCAGCAGCTTGGACAGGGCGAACACTGAAGCTTTCTTT
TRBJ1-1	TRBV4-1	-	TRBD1	CASSPWTGGGNTEAFF	TGCGCCAGCAGCCCCTGGACAGGGGGAGGGAACACTGAAGCTTTCTTT
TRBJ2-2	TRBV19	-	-	CASTDTPNTGELFF	TGTGCCAGTACTGACACCCCGAACACCGGGGAGCTGTTTTTT
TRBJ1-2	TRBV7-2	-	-	CASSLNREGYGYTF	TGTGCCAGCAGCTTGAATCGGGAAGGGTATGGCTACACCTTC
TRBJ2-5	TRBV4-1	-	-	CASSQEGKTWETQYF	TGCGCCAGCAGCCAAGAGGGCAAAACGTGGGAGACCCAGTACTTC
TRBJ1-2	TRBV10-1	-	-	CASGDGGGPLNYGYTF	TGCGCCAGCGGCGACGGGGGGGGCCCTCTCAACTATGGCTACACCTTC
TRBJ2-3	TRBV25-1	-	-	CASTFSTDTQYF	TGTGCCAGCACCTTTAGCACAGATACGCAGTATTTT
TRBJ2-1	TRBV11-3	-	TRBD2	CASSLTTSPSGNEQFF	TGTGCCAGCAGCTTAACGACTAGCCCCTCGGGGAATGAGCAGTTCTTC
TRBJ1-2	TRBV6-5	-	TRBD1	CASSYSVTGDYGYTF	TGTGCCAGCAGTTATTCCGTGACAGGGGACTATGGCTACACCTTC
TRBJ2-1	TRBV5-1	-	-	CASSLGGEDHYNEQFF	TGCGCCAGCAGCTTGGGAGGGGAGGACCACTACAATGAGCAGTTCTTC
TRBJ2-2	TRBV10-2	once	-	CASSERPGPRPRGELFF	TGCGCCAGCAGTGAACGCCCCGGCCCCAGACCCAGGGGGGAGCTGTTTTTT